Here is one TCR beta chain with its context. V was pared by 3 bases and J by 2 bases, with 7 bases of the junction left unmatched. Germline V gives CDR1 SEHNR, CDR2 FQNEAQ (reference sequence). The CDR3 has 16 amino acids. The sample originates from a study of OX40 agonist ivuxolimab in advanced cancers. Turning to the study itself: Age averaged around 60 years (range roughly 23 to 85), and roughly 80% were male.

The study sampled blood at baseline, cycle 4 day 1, and cycle 7 day 1. Measured with immunoSEQ multiplex PCR; TCRdb has only the in-frame clones, and not every one. The sample consists of approximately 69,000 clones, 85% to 95% of them appearing once. This sample comprised CD4+ or CD8+ T cells sorted from blood, obtained in a trial of the OX40 agonist ivuxolimab. V and J are TRBV7-9 and TRBJ1-2; 9 nucleotides match TRBD1. The TCR sequence derives from an adult with an advanced solid tumor such as melanoma, head and neck, liver or kidney cancer. DNA of the CDR3: TGTGCCAGCAGCTTTCCCGAACAGGGGGCGAACTATGGCTACACCTTC. Its translation: CASSFPEQGANYGYTF.